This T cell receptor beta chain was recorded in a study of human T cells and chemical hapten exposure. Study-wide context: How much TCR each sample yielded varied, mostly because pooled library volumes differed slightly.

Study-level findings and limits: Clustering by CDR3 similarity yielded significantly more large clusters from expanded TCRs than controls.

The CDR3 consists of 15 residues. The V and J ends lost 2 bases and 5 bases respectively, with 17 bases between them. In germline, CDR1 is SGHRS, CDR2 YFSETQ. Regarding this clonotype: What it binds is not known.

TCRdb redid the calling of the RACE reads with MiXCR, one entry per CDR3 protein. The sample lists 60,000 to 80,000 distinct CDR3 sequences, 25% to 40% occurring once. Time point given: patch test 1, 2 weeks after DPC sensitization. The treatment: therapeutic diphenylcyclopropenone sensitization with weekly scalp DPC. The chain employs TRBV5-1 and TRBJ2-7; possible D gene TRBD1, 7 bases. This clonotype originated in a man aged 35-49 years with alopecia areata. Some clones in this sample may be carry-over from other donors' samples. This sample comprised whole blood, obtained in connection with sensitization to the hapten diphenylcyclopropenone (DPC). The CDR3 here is CASSLRGTARDEQYF. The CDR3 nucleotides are TGCGCCAGCAGCTTACGCGGGACAGCGAGGGACGAGCAGTACTTC. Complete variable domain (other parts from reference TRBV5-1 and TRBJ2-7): KAGVTQTPRYLIKTRGQQVTLSCSPISGHRSVSWYQQTPGQGLQFLFEYFSETQRNKGNFPGRFSGRQFSNSRSEMNVSTLELGDSALYLCASSLRGTARDEQYFGPGTRLTVT.